The 8 T cell receptor beta chains presented below share a single source sample, sequenced in a study of cytomegalovirus exposure and HLA in healthy donors. The PCR used 60 Vbeta and 13 Jbeta primers. Libraries were prepared by immunoSEQ multiplex PCR; TCRdb keeps only in-frame clonotypes and omits some of them. The table lists 80,000 to 95,000 clones, roughly 79% of them singletons. The sequencing sample was made of PBMCs. Every receptor here comes from a woman aged 25-40 years in good health and CMV-seronegative.

The V gene is TRBV19, the J gene TRBJ2-3; D is possibly TRBD2 (5 bases). The CDR3 has 13 amino acids. V was pared by 7 bases and J by 0 bases, with 8 bases between. Germline CDR1 reads LNHDA; CDR2 reads SQIVND (reference sequence). The CDR3 protein is CASTPGSTDTQYF. CDR3 nucleotides: TGTGCCAGTACTCCGGGGAGCACAGATACGCAGTATTTT.

The genes are TRBV27 and TRBJ2-7, with a tentative D call TRBD1 (6 bases). Trimming cost V 6 bases and J 2 bases, with 14 bases left between them. CDR1 is MNHEY, CDR2 SMNVEV, per germline (reference sequence). This CDR3 spans 14 amino acids. The CDR3 region has the DNA TGTGCCAGCAGCCCCTGGGACAACACCTACGAGCAGTACTTC. It codes for CASSPWDNTYEQYF.

This clone was detected a few times. The chain carries TRBV11-3 and TRBJ2-3, with unresolved D. This CDR3 has 12 amino acids. Germline CDR1 is SGHNT and CDR2 is YENEEA. V was clipped by 2 bases and J by 2 bases, with 2 bases between them. CDR3 nucleotide sequence: TGTGCCAGCAGCTTATACACAGATACGCAGTATTTT. As protein: CASSLYTDTQYF.

This clone was seen just once. The V and J genes are TRBV19 and TRBJ2-2, with 10 bases fitting TRBD2. The germline V gene has CDR1 LNHDA and CDR2 SQIVND (reference sequence). The V and J ends lost 5 bases and 5 bases, in that order; junction bases with no gene match: 20. CDR3 size: 20 residues. Here the CDR3 DNA reads TGTGCCAGTAGTGCCACAGGGCGGACTAGCGGTCCGGGTTGGACCGGGGAGCTGTTTTTT. This encodes CASSATGRTSGPGWTGELFF.

The chain combines TRBV6-1 with TRBJ1-1; no reliable D call. The CDR3 spans 12 residues. Germline lookup yields CDR1 MNHNS and CDR2 SASEGT. Trimming removed 10 bases from V and 1 base from J, with 10 bases in between. In DNA form, the CDR3 reads TGTGCCACCGACTTGGCGAACACTGAAGCTTTCTTT. It is translated as CATDLANTEAFF.

The V and J genes are TRBV2 and TRBJ1-3; D is possibly TRBD1 (6 bases). CDR3 length: 15 residues. Per the germline V gene, CDR1 is SNHLY and CDR2 is FYNNEI. V was shortened by 5 bases and J by 0 bases, with 11 bases between the two germline ends. This CDR3 is CASSSDSFSGNTIYF. Here the CDR3 DNA reads TGTGCCAGCAGTTCGGACAGTTTCTCTGGAAACACCATATATTTT.

This chain connects TRBV6-6 to TRBJ2-1, with D possibly being TRBD2 (5 bases). This CDR3 comprises 14 residues. Per the germline V gene, CDR1 is MNHNY and CDR2 is SVGAGI (reference sequence). V was pared by 10 bases and J by 3 bases, with 16 bases between. The DNA of the CDR3 is TGTGCCACCCAGAGGGAGTACGACTACAATGAGCAGTTCTTC. Its protein is CATQREYDYNEQFF.

This clone appeared once. The chain couples TRBV30 to TRBJ2-3; tentative D call: TRBD1 (6 bases). V gave up 5 bases and J gave up 0 bases, with 12 bases separating them. The CDR3 has 14 residues. CDR1 GTSNPN and CDR2 SVGIG come from the germline V gene (reference sequence). The CDR3 nucleotides read TGTGCCTGGTACAGGGATTCCAGCACAGATACGCAGTATTTT. Translation: CAWYRDSSTDTQYF.